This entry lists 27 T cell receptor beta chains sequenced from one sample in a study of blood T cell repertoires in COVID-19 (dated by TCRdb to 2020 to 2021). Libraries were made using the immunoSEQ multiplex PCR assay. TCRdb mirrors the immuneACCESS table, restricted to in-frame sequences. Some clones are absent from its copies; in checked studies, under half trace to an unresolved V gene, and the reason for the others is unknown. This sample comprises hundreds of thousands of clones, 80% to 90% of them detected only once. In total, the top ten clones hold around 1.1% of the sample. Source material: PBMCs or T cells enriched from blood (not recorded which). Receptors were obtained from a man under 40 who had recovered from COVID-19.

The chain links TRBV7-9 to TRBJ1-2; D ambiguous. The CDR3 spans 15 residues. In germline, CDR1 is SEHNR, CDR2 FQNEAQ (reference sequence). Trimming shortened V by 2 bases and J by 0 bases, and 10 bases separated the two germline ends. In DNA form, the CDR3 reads TGTGCCAGCAGCTTATTGAGTCTAGCTAACTATGGCTACACCTTC. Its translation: CASSLLSLANYGYTF. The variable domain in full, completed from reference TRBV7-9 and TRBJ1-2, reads DTGVSQNPRHKITKRGQNVTFRCDPISEHNRLYWYRQTLGQGPEFLTYFQNEAQLEKSRLLSDRFSAERPKGSFSTLEIQRTEQGDSAMYLCASSLLSLANYGYTFGSGTRLTVV.

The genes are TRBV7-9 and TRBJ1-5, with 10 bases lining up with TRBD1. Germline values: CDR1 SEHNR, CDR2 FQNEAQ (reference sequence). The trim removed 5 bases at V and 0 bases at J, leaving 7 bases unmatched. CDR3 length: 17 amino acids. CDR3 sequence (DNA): TGTGCCAGCAGCACCGGGACAGGGGTTGATAGCAATCAGCCCCAGCATTTT. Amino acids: CASSTGTGVDSNQPQHF.

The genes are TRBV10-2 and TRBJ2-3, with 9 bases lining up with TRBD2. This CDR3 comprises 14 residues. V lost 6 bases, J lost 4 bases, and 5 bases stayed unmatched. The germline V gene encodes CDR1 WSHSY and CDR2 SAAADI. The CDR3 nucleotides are TGCGCCAGCAGCCTGACTAGCGGACCAGATACGCAGTATTTT. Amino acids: CASSLTSGPDTQYF.

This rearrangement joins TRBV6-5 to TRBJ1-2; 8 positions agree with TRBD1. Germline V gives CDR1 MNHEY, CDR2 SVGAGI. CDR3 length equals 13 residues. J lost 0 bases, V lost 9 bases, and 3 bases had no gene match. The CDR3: CASTTGANYGYTF. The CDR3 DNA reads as TGTGCCAGTACGACAGGGGCTAACTATGGCTACACCTTC.

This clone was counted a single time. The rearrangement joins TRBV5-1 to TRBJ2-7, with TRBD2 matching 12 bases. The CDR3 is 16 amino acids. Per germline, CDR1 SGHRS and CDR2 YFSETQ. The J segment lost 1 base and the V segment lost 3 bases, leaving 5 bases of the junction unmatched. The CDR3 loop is CASSWGGTSGSYEQYF. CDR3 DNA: TGCGCCAGCAGCTGGGGAGGGACTAGCGGGTCCTACGAGCAGTACTTC.

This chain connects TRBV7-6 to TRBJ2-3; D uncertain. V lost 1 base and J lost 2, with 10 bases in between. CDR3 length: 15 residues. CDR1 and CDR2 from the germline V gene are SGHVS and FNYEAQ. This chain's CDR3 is CASSLGYLSTDTQYF. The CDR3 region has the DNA TGTGCCAGCAGCTTAGGCTACCTCTCCACAGATACGCAGTATTTT.

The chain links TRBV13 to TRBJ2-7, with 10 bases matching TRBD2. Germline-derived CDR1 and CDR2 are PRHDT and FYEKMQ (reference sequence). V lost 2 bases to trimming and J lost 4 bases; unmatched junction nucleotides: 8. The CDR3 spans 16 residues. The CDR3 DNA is TGTGCCAGCAGCTTAACCCTAGCGGGGGAGAGTTACGAGCAGTACTTC. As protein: CASSLTLAGESYEQYF.

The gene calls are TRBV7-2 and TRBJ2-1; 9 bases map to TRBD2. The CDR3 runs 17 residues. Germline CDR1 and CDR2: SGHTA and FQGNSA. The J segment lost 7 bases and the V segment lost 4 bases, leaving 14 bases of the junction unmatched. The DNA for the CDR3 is TGTGCCAGCAGCTATAGGGTGGGGCTAGCGGGAAGGAATGAGCAGTTCTTC. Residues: CASSYRVGLAGRNEQFF.

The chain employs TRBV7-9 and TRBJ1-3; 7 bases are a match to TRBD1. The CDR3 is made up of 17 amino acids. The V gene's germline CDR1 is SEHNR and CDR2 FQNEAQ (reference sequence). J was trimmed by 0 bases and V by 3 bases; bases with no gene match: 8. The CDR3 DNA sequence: TGTGCCAGCAGCTTCAAGACAGGGCCAAACTCTGGAAACACCATATATTTT. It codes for CASSFKTGPNSGNTIYF.

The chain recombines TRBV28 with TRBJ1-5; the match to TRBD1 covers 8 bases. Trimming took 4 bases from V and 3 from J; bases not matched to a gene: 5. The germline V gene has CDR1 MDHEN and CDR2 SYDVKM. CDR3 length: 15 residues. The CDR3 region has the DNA TGTGCCAGCAGTTCGACAGGGGTGAACAATCAGCCCCAGCATTTT. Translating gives CASSSTGVNNQPQHF.

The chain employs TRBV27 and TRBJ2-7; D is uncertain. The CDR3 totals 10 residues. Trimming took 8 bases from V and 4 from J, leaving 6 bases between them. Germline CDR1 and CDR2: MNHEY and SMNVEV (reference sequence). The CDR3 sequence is CASGPYEQYF. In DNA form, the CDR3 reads TGTGCCAGCGGGCCTTACGAGCAGTACTTC.

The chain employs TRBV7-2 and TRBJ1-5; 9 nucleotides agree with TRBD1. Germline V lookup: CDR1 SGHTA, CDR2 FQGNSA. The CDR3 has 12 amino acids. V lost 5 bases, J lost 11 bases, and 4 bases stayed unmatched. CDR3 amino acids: CASSRTGATQHF. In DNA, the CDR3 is TGTGCCAGCAGCCGGACAGGGGCGACCCAGCATTTT.

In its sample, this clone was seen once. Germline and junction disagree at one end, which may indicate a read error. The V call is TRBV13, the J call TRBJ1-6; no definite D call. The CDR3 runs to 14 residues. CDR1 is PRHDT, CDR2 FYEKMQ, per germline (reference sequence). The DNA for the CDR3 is TGTGCCAGCAGCTCTGGACTTGGAGATTCCCCCCTCCACTTT. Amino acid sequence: CASSSGLGDSPLHF.

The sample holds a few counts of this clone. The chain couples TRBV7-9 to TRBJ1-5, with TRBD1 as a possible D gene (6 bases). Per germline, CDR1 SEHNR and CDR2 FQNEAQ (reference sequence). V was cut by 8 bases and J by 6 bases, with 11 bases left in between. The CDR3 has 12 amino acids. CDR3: CASGDRSQPQHF. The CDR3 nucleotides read TGTGCCAGCGGCGACAGGAGTCAGCCCCAGCATTTT.

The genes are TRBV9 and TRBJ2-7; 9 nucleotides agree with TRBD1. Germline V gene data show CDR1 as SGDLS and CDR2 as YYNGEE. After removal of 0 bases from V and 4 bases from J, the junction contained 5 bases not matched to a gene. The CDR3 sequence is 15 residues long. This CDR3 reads CASSVGGTGIYEQYF. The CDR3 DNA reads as TGTGCCAGCAGCGTAGGGGGGACAGGGATTTACGAGCAGTACTTC.

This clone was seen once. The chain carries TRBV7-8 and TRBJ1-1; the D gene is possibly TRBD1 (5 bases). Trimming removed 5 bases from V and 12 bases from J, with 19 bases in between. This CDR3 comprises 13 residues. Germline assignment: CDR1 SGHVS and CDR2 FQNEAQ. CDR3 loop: CASSPSGGVWTFF. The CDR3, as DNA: TGTGCCAGCAGCCCCTCCGGGGGGGTCTGGACTTTCTTT.

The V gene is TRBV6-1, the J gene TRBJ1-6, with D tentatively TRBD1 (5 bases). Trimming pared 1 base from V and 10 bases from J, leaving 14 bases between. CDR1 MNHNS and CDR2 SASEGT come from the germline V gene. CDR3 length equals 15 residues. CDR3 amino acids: CASSEEDRVASPLHF. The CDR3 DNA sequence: TGTGCCAGCAGTGAAGAAGACAGAGTGGCCTCACCCCTCCACTTT.

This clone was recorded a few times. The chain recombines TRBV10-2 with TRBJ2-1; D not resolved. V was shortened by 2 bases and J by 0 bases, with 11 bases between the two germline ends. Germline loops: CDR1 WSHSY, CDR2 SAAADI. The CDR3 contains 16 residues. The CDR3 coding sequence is TGCGCCAGCAGTGAGGTTCACGTCAGCTCCTACAATGAGCAGTTCTTC. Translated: CASSEVHVSSYNEQFF.

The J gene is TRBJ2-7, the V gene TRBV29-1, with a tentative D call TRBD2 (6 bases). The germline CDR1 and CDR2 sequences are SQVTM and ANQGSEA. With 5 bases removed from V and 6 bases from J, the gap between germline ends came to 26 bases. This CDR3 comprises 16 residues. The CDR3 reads CSVILRVLGGTGEQYF. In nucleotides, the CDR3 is TGCAGCGTTATTCTGCGTGTTTTAGGCGGGACCGGCGAGCAGTACTTC.

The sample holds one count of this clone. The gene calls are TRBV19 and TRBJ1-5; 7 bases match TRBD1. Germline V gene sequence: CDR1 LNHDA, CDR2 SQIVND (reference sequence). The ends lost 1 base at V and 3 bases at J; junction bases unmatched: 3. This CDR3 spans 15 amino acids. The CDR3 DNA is TGTGCCAGTAGTATAGCGGGGACAGACAATCAGCCCCAGCATTTT. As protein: CASSIAGTDNQPQHF.

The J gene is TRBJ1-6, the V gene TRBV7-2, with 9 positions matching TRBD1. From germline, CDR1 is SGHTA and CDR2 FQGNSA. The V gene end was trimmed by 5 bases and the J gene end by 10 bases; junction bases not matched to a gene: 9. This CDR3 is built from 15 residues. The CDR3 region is CASSPSGQGYSPLHF. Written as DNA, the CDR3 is TGTGCCAGCAGCCCCTCGGGACAGGGATACTCACCCCTCCACTTT.

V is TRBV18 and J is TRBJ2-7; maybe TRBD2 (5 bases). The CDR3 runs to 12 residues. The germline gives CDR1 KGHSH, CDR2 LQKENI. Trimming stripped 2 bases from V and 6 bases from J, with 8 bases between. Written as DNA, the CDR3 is TGTGCCAGCTCACCAAGGGCGGGCGAGCAGTACTTC. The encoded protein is CASSPRAGEQYF.

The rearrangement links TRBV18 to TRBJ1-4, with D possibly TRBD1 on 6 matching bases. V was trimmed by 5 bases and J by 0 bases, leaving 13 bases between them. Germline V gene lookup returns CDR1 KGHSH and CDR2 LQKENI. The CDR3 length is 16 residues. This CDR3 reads CASSSTRQATNEKLFF. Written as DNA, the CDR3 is TGTGCCAGCTCATCTACTCGACAGGCAACTAATGAAAAACTGTTTTTT.

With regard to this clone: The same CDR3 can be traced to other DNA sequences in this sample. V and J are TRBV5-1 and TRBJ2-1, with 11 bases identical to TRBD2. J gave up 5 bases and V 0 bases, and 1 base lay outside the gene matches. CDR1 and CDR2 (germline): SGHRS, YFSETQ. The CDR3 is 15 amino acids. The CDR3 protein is CASSLVTSGNNEQFF. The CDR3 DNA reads TGCGCCAGCAGCTTGGTGACTAGCGGGAACAATGAGCAGTTCTTC.

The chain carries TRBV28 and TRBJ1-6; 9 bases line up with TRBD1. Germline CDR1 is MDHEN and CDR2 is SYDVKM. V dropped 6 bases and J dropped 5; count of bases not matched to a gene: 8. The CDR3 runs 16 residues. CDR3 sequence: CASRKNRGQDNSPLHF. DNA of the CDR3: TGTGCCAGCAGGAAAAACAGGGGGCAGGATAATTCACCCCTCCACTTT.

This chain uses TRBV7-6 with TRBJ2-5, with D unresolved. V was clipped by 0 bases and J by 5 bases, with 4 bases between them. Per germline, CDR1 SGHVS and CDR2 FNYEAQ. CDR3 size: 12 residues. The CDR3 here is CASSLARETQYF. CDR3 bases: TGTGCCAGCAGCTTAGCGCGGGAGACCCAGTACTTC.

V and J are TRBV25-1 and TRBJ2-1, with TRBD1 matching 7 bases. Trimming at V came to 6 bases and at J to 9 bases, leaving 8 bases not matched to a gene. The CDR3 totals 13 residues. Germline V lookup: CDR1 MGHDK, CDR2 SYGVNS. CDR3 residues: CASSVGGLGEQFF. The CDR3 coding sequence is TGTGCCAGCAGCGTAGGGGGCCTCGGTGAGCAGTTCTTC.